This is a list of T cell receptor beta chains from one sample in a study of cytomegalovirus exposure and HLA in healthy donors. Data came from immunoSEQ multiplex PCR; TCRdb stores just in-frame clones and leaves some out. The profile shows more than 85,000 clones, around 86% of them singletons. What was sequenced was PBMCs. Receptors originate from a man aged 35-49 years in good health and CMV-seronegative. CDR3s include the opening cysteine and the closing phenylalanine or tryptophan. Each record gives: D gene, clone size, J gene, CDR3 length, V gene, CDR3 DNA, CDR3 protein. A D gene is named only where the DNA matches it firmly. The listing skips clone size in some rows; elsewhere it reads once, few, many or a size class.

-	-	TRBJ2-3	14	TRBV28	TGTGCCAGCAGTTTGCCTAACCCCACAGATACGCAGTATTTT	CASSLPNPTDTQYF
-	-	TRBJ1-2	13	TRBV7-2	TGTGCCAGCAGCCCCGGGGGGGTGCTTGGCTACACCTTC	CASSPGGVLGYTF
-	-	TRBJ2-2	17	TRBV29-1	TGCAGCGCAACCGGGCAGGGAGGCACCCCGGGAACCGGGGAGCTGTTTTTT	CSATGQGGTPGTGELFF
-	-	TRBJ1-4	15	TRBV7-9	TGTGCCAGCAGCTTAAAGGCAGGGCTCAATGAAAAACTGTTTTTT	CASSLKAGLNEKLFF
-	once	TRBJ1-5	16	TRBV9	TGTGCCAGCAGCGTAGGAACCCCCTATAGCAATCAGCCCCAGCATTTT	CASSVGTPYSNQPQHF
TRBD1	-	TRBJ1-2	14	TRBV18	TGTGCCAGCTCTCCCGGGACAGGGCGCTATGGCTACACCTTC	CASSPGTGRYGYTF
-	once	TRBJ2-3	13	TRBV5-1	TGCGCCAGCAGCCCCAGGGCCACAGATACGCAGTATTTT	CASSPRATDTQYF
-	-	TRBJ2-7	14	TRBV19	TGTGCCAGTAGTGAAGTTGGGGGGTCCTACGAGCAGTACTTC	CASSEVGGSYEQYF
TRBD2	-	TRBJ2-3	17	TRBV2	TGTGCCAGCAGTGAAAACCCCCTAGCGGGGGAAACAGATACGCAGTATTTT	CASSENPLAGETDTQYF
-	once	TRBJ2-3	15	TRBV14	TGTGCCAGCAGCCCTAACTCCCCTAGCACAGATACGCAGTATTTT	CASSPNSPSTDTQYF
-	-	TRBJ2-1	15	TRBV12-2	TGTGCAAGTCGCTTAGAAGAAACAGTCTACAATGAGCAGTTCTTC	CASRLEETVYNEQFF
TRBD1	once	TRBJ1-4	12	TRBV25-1	TGTGCCAGCAGGCAGGGGGCTGAAAAACTGTTTTTT	CASRQGAEKLFF
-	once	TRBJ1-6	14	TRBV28	TGTGCCAGCAGCCCAGGCACAGATAATTCACCCCTCCACTTT	CASSPGTDNSPLHF
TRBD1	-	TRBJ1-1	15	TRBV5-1	TGCGCCAGCAGCGTAACCGGGACAGGGTACACTGAAGCTTTCTTT	CASSVTGTGYTEAFF
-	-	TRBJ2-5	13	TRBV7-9	TGTGCCAGCAGCTTAGAAACAGAAGAGACCCAGTACTTC	CASSLETEETQYF
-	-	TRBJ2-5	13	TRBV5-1	TGCGCCAGCAGGGGCATGGATCAAGAGACCCAGTACTTC	CASRGMDQETQYF
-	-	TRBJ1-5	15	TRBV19	TGTGCCAGTAGTATAGTGCAGGGGAGCAATCAGCCCCAGCATTTT	CASSIVQGSNQPQHF
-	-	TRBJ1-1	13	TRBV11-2	TGTGCCAGCAGCTTCGGGTATTCAGGGAAATCTTTCTTT	CASSFGYSGKSFF
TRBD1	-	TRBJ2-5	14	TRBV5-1	TGCGCCAGCAGTCAGGGACAGTTACAAGAGACCCAGTACTTC	CASSQGQLQETQYF
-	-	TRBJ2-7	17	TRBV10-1	TGCGCCAGCAGTGAGGGGGGGACTCAATCTTATACCTACGAGCAGTACTTC	CASSEGGTQSYTYEQYF
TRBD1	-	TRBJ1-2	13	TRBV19	TGTGCCAGTAGTCCCGCACAGGGGTATGGCTACACCTTC	CASSPAQGYGYTF
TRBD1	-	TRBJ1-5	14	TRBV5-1	TGCGCCAGCGCTTCCGGACAGGAGGGTCAGCCCCAGCATTTT	CASASGQEGQPQHF
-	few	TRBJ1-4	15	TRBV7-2	TGTGCCAGCAGCTTAAGTGGGGGGACTAATGAAAAACTGTTTTTT	CASSLSGGTNEKLFF
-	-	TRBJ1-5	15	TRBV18	TGTGCCAGCTCACCGACAGGTTATAGCAATCAGCCCCAGCATTTT	CASSPTGYSNQPQHF
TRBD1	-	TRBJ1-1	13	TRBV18	TGTGCCAGCTCACCGACAGGGAGCACTGAAGCTTTCTTT	CASSPTGSTEAFF
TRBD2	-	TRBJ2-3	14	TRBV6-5	TGTGCCAGCAGTTACTCGCGAGCGGGAGTTACGCAGTATTTT	CASSYSRAGVTQYF
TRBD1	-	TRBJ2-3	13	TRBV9	TGTGCCAGCAGAGGACAGGGCTCAGATACGCAGTATTTT	CASRGQGSDTQYF
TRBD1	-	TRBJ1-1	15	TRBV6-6	TGTGCCAGCAGTACCCAAGACAGGGTAAACACTGAAGCTTTCTTT	CASSTQDRVNTEAFF
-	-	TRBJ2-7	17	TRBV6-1	TGTGCCAGCAGTGTTCGGACAACCGGAATCACACAACGGGAGCAGTACTTC	CASSVRTTGITQREQYF
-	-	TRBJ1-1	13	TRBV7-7	TGTGCCAGCAGCCGTCAGGAGAACACTGAAGCTTTCTTT	CASSRQENTEAFF
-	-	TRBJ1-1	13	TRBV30	TGTGCCTGGAGAAAACAGGGGAACACTGAAGCTTTCTTT	CAWRKQGNTEAFF
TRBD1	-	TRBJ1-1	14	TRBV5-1	TGCGCCAGCAGGGACCCGACAGGGACAAATGAAGCTTTCTTT	CASRDPTGTNEAFF
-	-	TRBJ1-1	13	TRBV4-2	TGTGCCAGCAGCCAAGGGAACGGGGTTGAAGCTTTCTTT	CASSQGNGVEAFF
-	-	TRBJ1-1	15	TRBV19	TGTGCCAGTAGTATCAGTTCCCTCCTGAACACTGAAGCTTTCTTT	CASSISSLLNTEAFF
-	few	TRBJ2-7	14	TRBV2	TGTGCCAGCAGTGAAATGGGGAGTCACTACGAGCAGTACTTC	CASSEMGSHYEQYF
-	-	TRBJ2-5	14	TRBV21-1	TGTGCCAGCAGCAAAGGGACAGTGCAAGAGACCCAGTACTTC	CASSKGTVQETQYF
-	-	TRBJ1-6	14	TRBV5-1	TGCGCCAGCAGCATGTCAGGGATTAATTCACCCCTCCACTTT	CASSMSGINSPLHF
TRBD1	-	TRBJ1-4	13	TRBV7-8	TGTGCCAGCAGCCCCCGGGACAGGGAAAAACTGTTTTTT	CASSPRDREKLFF
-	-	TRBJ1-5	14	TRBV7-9	TGTGCCAGCAGCCCCCGGGACACCGATCAGCCCCAGCATTTT	CASSPRDTDQPQHF
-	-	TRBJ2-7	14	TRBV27	TGTGCCAGCACTGAACAGGGATTCCTCTACGAGCAGTACTTC	CASTEQGFLYEQYF
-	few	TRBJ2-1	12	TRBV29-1	TGCAGCGTTGGACTTTTCGCAGGGGAGCAGTTCTTC	CSVGLFAGEQFF
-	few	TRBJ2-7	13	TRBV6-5	TGTGCCAGCAGGGGCACAGGGACCTACGAGCAGTACTTC	CASRGTGTYEQYF
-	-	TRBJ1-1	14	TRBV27	TGTGCCAGCAGTTTCCAGGGAGGAGGGACTGAAGCTTTCTTT	CASSFQGGGTEAFF
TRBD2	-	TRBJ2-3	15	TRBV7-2	TGTGCCAGCAGCGTTAGCGGGTCTAGCACAGATACGCAGTATTTT	CASSVSGSSTDTQYF
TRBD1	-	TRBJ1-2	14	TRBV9	TGTGCCAGCAGCTTGAGGACAGGGGCGGGTGGCTACACCTTC	CASSLRTGAGGYTF
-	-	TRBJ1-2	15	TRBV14	TGTGCCAGCAGCCAAGATCTCGGTGACAGTTTTGGCTACACCTTC	CASSQDLGDSFGYTF
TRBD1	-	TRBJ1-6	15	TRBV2	TGTGCCAGCAGTGCACAGGGGCTGGGAATTTCACCCCTCCACTTT	CASSAQGLGISPLHF
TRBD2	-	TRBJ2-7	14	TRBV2	TGTGCCAGCGGCCTAGCGGGGGGATTAAGCGAGCAGTACTTC	CASGLAGGLSEQYF
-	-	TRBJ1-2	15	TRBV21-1	TGTGCCAGCGGCAACGACAGTTCGCCCAACTATGGCTACACCTTC	CASGNDSSPNYGYTF
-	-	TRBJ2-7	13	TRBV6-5	TGTGCCAGCAGAACTCCGGGAAACTACGAGCAGTACTTC	CASRTPGNYEQYF
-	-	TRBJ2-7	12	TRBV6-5	TGTGCCACGATGTCACGGCGGGACGAGCAGTACTTC	CATMSRRDEQYF
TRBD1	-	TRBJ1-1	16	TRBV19	TGTGCCAGTAGTATAGGGGGGACAGGAAAGGACACTGAAGCTTTCTTT	CASSIGGTGKDTEAFF
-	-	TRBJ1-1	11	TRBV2	TGTGCCAGCAGCGCGAGGGTTGAAGCTTTCTTT	CASSARVEAFF
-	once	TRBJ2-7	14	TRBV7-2	TGTGCCAGCAGCTTTGTGGGGGGACGGAACGAGCAGTACTTC	CASSFVGGRNEQYF
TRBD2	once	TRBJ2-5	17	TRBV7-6	TGTGCCAGCAGCCCTACGTCGGGTAGCGGGGGGCAAGAGACCCAGTACTTC	CASSPTSGSGGQETQYF
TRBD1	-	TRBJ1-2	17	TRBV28	TGTGCCAGCAGTTCACCCGGGACAGGGGGTAATAACTATGGCTACACCTTC	CASSSPGTGGNNYGYTF
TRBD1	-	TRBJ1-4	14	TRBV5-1	TGCGCCAGCAGCTTGGACAGGGGTGATGAAAAACTGTTTTTT	CASSLDRGDEKLFF
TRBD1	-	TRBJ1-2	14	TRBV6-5	TGTGCCAGCAGTTTCGCCGGGACAGGGGGAGGCTACACCTTC	CASSFAGTGGGYTF
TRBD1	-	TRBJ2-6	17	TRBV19	TGTGCCAGTAGTATAGGGGGGACAGGCTCTGGGGCCAACGTCCTGACTTTC	CASSIGGTGSGANVLTF
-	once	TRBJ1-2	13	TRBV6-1	TGTGCCAGCAGTTGGGGCTATGAGTGGGGCTACACCTTC	CASSWGYEWGYTF